This entry is about one TCR beta chain. Its cognate antigen is unknown. The PCR used 60 Vbeta and 13 Jbeta primers. The data were produced by immunoSEQ multiplex PCR, yet TCRdb's version contains in-frame clones alone and is incomplete. The sample contains approximately 140,000 clones, approximately 78% of which appear only once. The data stem from a study of cytomegalovirus exposure and HLA in healthy donors. The CDR3 spans 14 residues. V lost 2 bases and J 5 bases, leaving 12 bases between the germline ends. CDR1 is LNHDA, CDR2 SQIVND, per germline (reference sequence). Study-wide points: TCR beta V segments were, for the most part, productive about 87% or about 30% of the time in an earlier analysis.

The V and J genes are TRBV19 and TRBJ2-5; D might be TRBD2 (6 bases). This TCR came from a man between 18 and 29 years old in good health and CMV-seropositive. Sequenced sample: PBMCs. CDR3 protein: CASSIQASVETQYF. DNA of the CDR3: TGTGCCAGTAGTATACAGGCTAGCGTGGAGACCCAGTACTTC.